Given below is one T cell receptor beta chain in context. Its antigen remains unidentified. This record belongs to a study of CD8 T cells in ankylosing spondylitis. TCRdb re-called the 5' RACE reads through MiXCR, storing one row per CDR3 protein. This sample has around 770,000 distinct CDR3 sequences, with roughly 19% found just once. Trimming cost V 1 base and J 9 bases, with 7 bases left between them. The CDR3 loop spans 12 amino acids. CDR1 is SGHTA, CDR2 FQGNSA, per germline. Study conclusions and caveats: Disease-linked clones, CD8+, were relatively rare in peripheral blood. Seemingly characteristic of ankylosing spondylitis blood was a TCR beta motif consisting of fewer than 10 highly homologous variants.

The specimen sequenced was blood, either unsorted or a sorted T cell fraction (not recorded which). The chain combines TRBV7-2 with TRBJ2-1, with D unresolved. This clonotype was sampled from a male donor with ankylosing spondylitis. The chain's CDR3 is CASSLDGREQFF. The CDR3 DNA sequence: TGTGCCAGCAGCTTAGACGGGCGTGAGCAGTTCTTC.